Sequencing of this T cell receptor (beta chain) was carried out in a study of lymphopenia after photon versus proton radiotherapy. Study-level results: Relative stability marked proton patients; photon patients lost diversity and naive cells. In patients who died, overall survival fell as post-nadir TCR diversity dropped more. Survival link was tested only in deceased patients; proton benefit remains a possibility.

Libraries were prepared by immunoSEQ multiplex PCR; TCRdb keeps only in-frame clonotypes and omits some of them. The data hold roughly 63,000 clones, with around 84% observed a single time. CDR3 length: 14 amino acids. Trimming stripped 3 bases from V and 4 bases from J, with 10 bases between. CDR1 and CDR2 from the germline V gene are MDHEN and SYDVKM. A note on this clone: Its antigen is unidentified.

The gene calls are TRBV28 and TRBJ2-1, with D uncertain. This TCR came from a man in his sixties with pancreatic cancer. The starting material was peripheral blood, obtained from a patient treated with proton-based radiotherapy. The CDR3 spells CASSFIRLYNEQFF. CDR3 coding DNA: TGTGCCAGCAGTTTTATCCGCCTTTACAATGAGCAGTTCTTC. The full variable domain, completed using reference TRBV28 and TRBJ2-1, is DVKVTQSSRYLVKRTGEKVFLECVQDMDHENMFWYRQDPGLGLRLIYFSYDVKMKEKGDIPEGYSVSREKKERFSLILESASTNQTSMYLCASSFIRLYNEQFFGPGTRLTVL.